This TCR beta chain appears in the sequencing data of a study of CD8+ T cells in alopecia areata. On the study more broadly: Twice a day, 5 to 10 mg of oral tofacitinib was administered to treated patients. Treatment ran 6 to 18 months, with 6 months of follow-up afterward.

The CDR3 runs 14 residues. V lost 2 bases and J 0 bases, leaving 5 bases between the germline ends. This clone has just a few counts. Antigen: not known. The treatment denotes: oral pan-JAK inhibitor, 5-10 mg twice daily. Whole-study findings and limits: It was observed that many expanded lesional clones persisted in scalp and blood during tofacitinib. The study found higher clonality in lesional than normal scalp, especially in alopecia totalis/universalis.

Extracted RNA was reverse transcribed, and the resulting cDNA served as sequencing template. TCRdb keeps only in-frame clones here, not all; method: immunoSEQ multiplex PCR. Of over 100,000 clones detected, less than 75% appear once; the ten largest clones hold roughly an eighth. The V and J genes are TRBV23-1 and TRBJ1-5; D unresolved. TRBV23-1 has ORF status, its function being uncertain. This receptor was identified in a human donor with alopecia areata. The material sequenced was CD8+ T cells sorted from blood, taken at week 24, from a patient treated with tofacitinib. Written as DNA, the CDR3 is TGCGCCAGCAGTCAAAACACTAGCAATCAGCCCCAGCATTTT. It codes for CASSQNTSNQPQHF.